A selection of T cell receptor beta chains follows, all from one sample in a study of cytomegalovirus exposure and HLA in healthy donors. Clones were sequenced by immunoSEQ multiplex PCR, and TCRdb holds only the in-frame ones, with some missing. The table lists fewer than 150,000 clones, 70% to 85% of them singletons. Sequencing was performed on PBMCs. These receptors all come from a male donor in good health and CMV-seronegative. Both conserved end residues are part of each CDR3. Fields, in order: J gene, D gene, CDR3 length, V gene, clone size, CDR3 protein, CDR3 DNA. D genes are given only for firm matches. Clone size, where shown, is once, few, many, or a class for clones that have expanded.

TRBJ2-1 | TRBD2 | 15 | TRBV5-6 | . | CASRKGLAGDNEQFF | TGTGCCAGCAGAAAGGGACTAGCGGGGGACAATGAGCAGTTCTTC
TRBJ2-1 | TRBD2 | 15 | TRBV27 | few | CASSLGGRTYNEQFF | TGTGCCAGCAGTCTCGGGGGGAGAACCTACAATGAGCAGTTCTTC
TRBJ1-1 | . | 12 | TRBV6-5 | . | CASIKGTTEAFF | TGTGCCAGCATAAAAGGGACAACTGAAGCTTTCTTT
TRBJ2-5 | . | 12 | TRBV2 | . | CASSSQGSPQYF | TGTGCCAGTAGTTCACAGGGCTCGCCCCAGTACTTC
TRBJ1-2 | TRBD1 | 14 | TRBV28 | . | CASSPMDRVNGYTF | TGTGCCAGCAGCCCCATGGACAGGGTCAATGGCTACACCTTC
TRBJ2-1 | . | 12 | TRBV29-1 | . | CSAGGSYNEQFF | TGCAGCGCCGGGGGCTCCTACAATGAGCAGTTCTTC
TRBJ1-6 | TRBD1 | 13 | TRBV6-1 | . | CASMGQQNSPLHF | TGTGCCAGCATGGGACAGCAAAATTCACCCCTCCACTTT
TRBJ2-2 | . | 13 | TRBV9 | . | CASSVGSYGELFF | TGTGCCAGCAGCGTAGGGAGTTACGGGGAGCTGTTTTTT
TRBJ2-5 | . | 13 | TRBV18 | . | CASSRDIQETQYF | TGTGCCAGCTCAAGGGACATACAAGAGACCCAGTACTTC
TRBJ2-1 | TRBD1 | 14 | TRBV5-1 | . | CASNRDRAYNEQFF | TGCGCCAGCAACCGGGACAGGGCCTACAATGAGCAGTTCTTC
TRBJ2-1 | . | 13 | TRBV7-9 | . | CASSFQGLSEQLF | TGTGCCAGCAGCTTCCAGGGATTGAGTGAGCAGCTCTTC
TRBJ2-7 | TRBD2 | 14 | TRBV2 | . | CASFTSAQTYEQYF | TGTGCCAGCTTTACTAGCGCCCAGACCTACGAGCAGTACTTC
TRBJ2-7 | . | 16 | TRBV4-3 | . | CASSQDPAAPSYEQYF | TGCGCCAGCAGCCAAGATCCCGCGGCCCCCTCCTACGAGCAGTACTTC
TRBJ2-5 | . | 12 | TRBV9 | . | CASSVDGGEQYF | TGTGCCAGCAGCGTAGATGGAGGTGAGCAGTACTTC
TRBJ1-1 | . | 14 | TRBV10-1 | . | CASSAEKGLTEAFF | TGCGCCAGCAGTGCGGAGAAGGGACTCACTGAAGCTTTCTTT
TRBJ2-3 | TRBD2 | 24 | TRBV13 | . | CASSPGWGTDWTSGIGRGTDTQYF | TGTGCCAGCAGCCCAGGATGGGGGACCGATTGGACTAGCGGGATCGGGCGGGGTACAGATACGCAGTATTTT
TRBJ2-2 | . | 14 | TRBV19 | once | CASSQSGYVGELFF | TGTGCCAGTAGTCAGTCCGGGTATGTCGGGGAGCTGTTTTTT
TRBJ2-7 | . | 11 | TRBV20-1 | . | CSALEGYEQYF | TGCAGTGCTCTAGAGGGCTACGAGCAGTACTTC
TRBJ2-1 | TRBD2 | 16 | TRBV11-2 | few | CASSLGGGLVGNEQFF | TGTGCCAGCAGCTTAGGAGGGGGACTAGTGGGCAATGAGCAGTTCTTC
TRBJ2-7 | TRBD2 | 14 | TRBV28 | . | CASIPGGATYEQYF | TGTGCCAGCATTCCCGGGGGGGCCACTTACGAGCAGTACTTC
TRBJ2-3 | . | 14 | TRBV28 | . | CASSHGSSLDTQYF | TGTGCCAGCAGCCACGGGAGTTCTTTAGATACGCAGTATTTT
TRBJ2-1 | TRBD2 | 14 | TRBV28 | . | CASSFAGVGDEQFF | TGTGCCAGCAGTTTCGCGGGAGTGGGGGATGAGCAGTTCTTC
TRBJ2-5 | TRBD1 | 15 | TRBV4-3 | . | CASSLQTGDEETQYF | TGCGCCAGCAGCCTACAGACAGGGGATGAAGAGACCCAGTACTTC
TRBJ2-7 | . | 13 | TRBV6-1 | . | CASSEGQHYEQYF | TGTGCCAGCAGTGAAGGGCAACACTACGAGCAGTACTTC
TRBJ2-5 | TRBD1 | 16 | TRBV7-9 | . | CASSLLSQDRGETQYF | TGTGCCAGCAGCTTATTGTCTCAGGACAGGGGAGAGACCCAGTACTTC
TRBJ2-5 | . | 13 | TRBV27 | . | CASSSLLHETQYF | TGTGCCAGCAGTTCACTCCTCCACGAGACCCAGTACTTC
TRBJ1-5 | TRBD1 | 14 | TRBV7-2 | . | CASSFDRGKQPQHF | TGTGCCAGCAGTTTTGACAGGGGGAAACAGCCCCAGCATTTT
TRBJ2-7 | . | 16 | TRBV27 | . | CASSLLRGPLAYEQYF | TGTGCCAGCAGTTTATTGCGGGGACCCCTCGCCTACGAGCAGTACTTC
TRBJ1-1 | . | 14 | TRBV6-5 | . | CASSFREGDTEAFF | TGTGCCAGCAGTTTCAGGGAGGGGGACACTGAAGCTTTCTTT
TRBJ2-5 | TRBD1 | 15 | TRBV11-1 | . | CASSATGILQETQYF | TGTGCCAGCAGCGCGACAGGGATACTTCAAGAGACCCAGTACTTC
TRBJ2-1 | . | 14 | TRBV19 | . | CASSIDQGPNEQFF | TGTGCCAGTAGTATAGACCAGGGCCCCAATGAGCAGTTCTTC
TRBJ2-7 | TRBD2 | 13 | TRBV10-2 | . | CATGLADPYEQYF | TGCGCCACAGGACTAGCGGACCCCTACGAGCAGTACTTC
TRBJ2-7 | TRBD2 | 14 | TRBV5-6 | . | CASSVLGGEDEQYF | TGTGCCAGCAGCGTTCTCGGGGGGGAGGACGAGCAGTACTTC
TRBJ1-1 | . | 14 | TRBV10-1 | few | CASSESLGDTEAFF | TGCGCCAGCAGTGAGTCACTCGGGGACACTGAAGCTTTCTTT
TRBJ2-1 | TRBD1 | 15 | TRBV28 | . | CASSLMGQGIHEQFF | TGTGCCAGCAGTTTAATGGGACAGGGAATCCATGAGCAGTTCTTC
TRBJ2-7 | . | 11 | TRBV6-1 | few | CASSDGYEQYF | TGTGCCAGCAGTGACGGCTACGAGCAGTACTTC
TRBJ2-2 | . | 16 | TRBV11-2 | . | CASSPIRGGNTGELFF | TGTGCCAGCAGCCCTATCAGAGGAGGGAACACCGGGGAGCTGTTTTTT
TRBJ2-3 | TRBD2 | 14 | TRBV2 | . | CASSGLAAGDTQYF | TGTGCCAGCAGTGGACTAGCGGCGGGAGATACGCAGTATTTT
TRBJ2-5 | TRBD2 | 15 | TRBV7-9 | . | CASSLTRLAEETQYF | TGTGCCAGCAGCCTAACCCGACTAGCGGAAGAGACCCAGTACTTC
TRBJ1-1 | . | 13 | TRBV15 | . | CATSRATDTEAFF | TGTGCCACCAGCAGAGCCACAGACACTGAAGCTTTCTTT
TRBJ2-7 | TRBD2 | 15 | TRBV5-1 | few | CASSPRGTSEYEQYF | TGCGCCAGCAGCCCAAGAGGGACTAGCGAGTACGAGCAGTACTTC
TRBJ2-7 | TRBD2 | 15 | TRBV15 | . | CATSRDRGGSDEQYF | TGTGCCACCAGCAGAGATCGAGGCGGGAGCGACGAGCAGTACTTC
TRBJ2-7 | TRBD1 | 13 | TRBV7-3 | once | CASSTGQGYEQYF | TGTGCCAGCAGCACCGGACAGGGCTACGAGCAGTACTTC
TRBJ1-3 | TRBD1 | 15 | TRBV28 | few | CASSFRTGSGNTIYF | TGTGCCAGCAGTTTTCGGACAGGCTCTGGAAACACCATATATTTT
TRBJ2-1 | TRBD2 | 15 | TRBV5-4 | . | CASRHLAGATNEQFF | TGTGCCAGCAGACATCTAGCGGGAGCCACCAATGAGCAGTTCTTC
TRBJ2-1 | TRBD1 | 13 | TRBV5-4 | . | CASGGTGENEQFF | TGTGCCAGCGGAGGGACAGGTGAGAATGAGCAGTTCTTC